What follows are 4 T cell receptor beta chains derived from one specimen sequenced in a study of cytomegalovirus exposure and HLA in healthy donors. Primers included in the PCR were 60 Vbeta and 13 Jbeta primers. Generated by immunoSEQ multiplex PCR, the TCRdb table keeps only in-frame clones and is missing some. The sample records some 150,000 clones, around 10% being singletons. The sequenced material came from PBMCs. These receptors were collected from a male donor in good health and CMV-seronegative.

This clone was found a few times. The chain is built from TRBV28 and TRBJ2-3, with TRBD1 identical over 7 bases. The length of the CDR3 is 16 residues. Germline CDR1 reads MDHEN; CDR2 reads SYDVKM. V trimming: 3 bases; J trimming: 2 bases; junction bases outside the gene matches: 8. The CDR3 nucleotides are TGTGCCAGCAGTTTGGGGCAGGGGGTTATCACAGATACGCAGTATTTT. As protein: CASSLGQGVITDTQYF.

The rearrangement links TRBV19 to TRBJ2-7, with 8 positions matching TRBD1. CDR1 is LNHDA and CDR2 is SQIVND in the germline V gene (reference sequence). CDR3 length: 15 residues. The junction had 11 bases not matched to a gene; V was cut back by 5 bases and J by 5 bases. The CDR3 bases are TGTGCCAGTAGTCGATTCGGACAGGGTGAAAACGAGCAGTACTTC. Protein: CASSRFGQGENEQYF.

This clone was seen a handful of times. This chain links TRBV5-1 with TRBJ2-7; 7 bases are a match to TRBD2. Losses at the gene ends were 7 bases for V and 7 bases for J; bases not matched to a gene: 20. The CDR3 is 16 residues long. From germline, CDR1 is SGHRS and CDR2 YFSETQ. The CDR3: CASAQLRAGPWDEQYF. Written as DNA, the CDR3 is TGCGCCAGCGCACAACTACGAGCGGGACCATGGGATGAGCAGTACTTC.

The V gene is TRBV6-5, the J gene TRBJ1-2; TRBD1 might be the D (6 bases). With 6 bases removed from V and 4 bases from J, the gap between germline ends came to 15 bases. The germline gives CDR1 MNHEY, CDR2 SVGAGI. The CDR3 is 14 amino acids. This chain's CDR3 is CASRTPQGSYGYTF. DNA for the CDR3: TGTGCCAGCAGGACCCCTCAGGGGAGCTATGGCTACACCTTC.